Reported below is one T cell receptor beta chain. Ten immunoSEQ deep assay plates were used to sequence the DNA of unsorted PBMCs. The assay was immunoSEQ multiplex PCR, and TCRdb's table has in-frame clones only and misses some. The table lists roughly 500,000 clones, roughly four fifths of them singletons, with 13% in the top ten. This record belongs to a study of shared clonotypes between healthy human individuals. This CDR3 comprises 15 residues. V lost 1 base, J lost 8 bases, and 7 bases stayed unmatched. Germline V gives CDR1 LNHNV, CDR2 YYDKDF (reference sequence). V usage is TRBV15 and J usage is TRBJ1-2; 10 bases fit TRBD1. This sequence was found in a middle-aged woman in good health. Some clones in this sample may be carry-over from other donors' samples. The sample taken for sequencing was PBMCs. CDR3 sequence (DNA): TGTGCCACCAGCAGAGGGAGACAGGGGGCGGAGGGCTACACCTTC. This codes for CATSRGRQGAEGYTF.